This TCR beta chain was documented in a study of blood T cells in healthy people across ages. Primers used in a second PCR of roughly 6 to 12 cycles were a sample-barcoded 5' primer and a J-beta primer mix. TCRdb itself ran the 5' RACE reads through MiXCR, one entry per CDR3 protein. The sample has some 900,000 distinct CDR3 sequences; roughly 52% are singletons. Remarks on this clonotype: What it binds is unknown.

Study-wide results and caveats: PBMCs went unsorted, and a conclusive naive versus antigen-experienced comparison was therefore prevented.

The sequencing input was blood. This TCR came from a man between 25 and 39 years old in good health.

CDR3 bases: TGTGCGACCCAAAATTATCTAAGAGGAGGGACAGGGGTACGGTTCACAGATACGCAGTATTTT. Encoded protein: CATQNYLRGGTGVRFTDTQYF. This sequence joins TRBV28 and TRBJ2-3; TRBD1 aligns across 10 bases. Germline lookup yields CDR1 MDHEN and CDR2 SYDVKM. This CDR3 contains 21 residues.